One sample yielded the 27 T cell receptor beta chains listed below, sequenced in a study of Ad26.COV2.S vaccination and SARS-CoV-2 variants. Assay: immunoSEQ multiplex PCR; the TCRdb copy retains only in-frame clones and omits some. The data show hundreds of thousands of clones, 89% seen once. The treatment was: 19 received Ad26.COV2.S at low or high dose, single or two shots; five or six received placebo; per-sample allocation not given. All samples were drawn on day 63, counting from the first vaccine or placebo injection. The sequenced sample was peripheral blood, obtained in a trial of Ad26.COV2.S vaccine versus placebo. The receptors derive from a person aged 18-60 years who received the Ad26.COV2.S COVID-19 vaccine or a placebo.

The gene calls are TRBV6-6 and TRBJ1-5; D gene ambiguous. V lost 2 bases to trimming and J lost 1 base, with 12 bases between them. Germline CDR1 is MNHNY and CDR2 is SVGAGI (reference sequence). CDR3 length: 16 amino acids. CDR3 bases: TGTGCCAGCAGTTACGCCAACATGGACAGCAATCAGCCCCAGCATTTT. Residues: CASSYANMDSNQPQHF.

The rearrangement uses TRBV30 and TRBJ2-3; 11 positions match TRBD2. Germline assignment: CDR1 GTSNPN and CDR2 SVGIG (reference sequence). This CDR3 contains 15 residues. After removal of 5 bases from V and 4 bases from J, the junction contained 8 bases not matched to a gene. The CDR3 is CAWWSGTSGSDTQYF. For the CDR3, the DNA is TGTGCCTGGTGGTCCGGGACTAGCGGATCAGATACGCAGTATTTT.

V is TRBV7-2 and J is TRBJ2-3; 15 nucleotides match TRBD2. This CDR3 has 18 amino acids. The trim removed 0 bases at V and 5 bases at J, leaving 6 bases unmatched. Germline V gene lookup returns CDR1 SGHTA and CDR2 FQGNSA. CDR3 sequence: CASSLAGLAGGQIDTQYF. CDR3 nucleotide sequence: TGTGCCAGCAGCTTAGCGGGACTAGCGGGGGGACAGATAGATACGCAGTATTTT. The variable domain in full, with the rest retrieved from reference TRBV7-2 and TRBJ2-3, is GAGVSQSPSNKVTEKGKDVELRCDPISGHTALYWYRQSLGQGLEFLIYFQGNSAPDKSGLPSDRFSAERTGGSVSTLTIQRTQQEDSAVYLCASSLAGLAGGQIDTQYFGPGTRLTVL.

This clone is a singleton in its sample. This CDR3 reads CASSTLTSGKETQYF. The CDR3 coding sequence is TGTGCCAGCAGCACCTTAACTAGCGGAAAAGAGACCCAGTACTTC. The chain carries TRBV7-6 and TRBJ2-5; 8 bases match TRBD2. The CDR3 runs 15 residues. J lost 3 bases, V lost 5 bases, and 8 bases had no gene match. CDR1 SGHVS and CDR2 FNYEAQ come from the germline V gene.

V gene TRBV5-6 combines with J gene TRBJ2-3, with D tentatively TRBD1 or TRBD2 (5 bases each). Germline lookup yields CDR1 SGHDT and CDR2 YYEEEE. Trimming stripped 1 base from V and 4 bases from J, with 10 bases between. The CDR3 covers 14 residues. CDR3 sequence (DNA): TGTGCCAGCAGCTTGATGGGGGTGGCAGATACGCAGTATTTT. Protein: CASSLMGVADTQYF.

The CDR3 DNA follows: TGCGCCAGCAGCCAAGGCGGGAGGGGAAATGAGCAGTTCTTC. Protein product: CASSQGGRGNEQFF. V usage is TRBV4-3 and J usage is TRBJ2-1, with 9 bases matching TRBD2. Germline CDR1 LGHNA, CDR2 YSLEER. The junction had 2 bases not matched to a gene; V was cut back by 1 base and J by 7 bases. The CDR3 contains 14 residues.

This chain links TRBV6-5 with TRBJ2-7; a possible D gene is TRBD2 (6 bases). Per the germline V gene, CDR1 is MNHEY and CDR2 is SVGAGI. The CDR3 sequence is 15 residues long. Trimming took 0 bases from V and 6 from J, leaving 15 bases between them. The DNA of the CDR3 is TGTGCCAGCAGTTACTCGAGTGATCGGGACTTCGAGCAGTACTTC. It codes for CASSYSSDRDFEQYF.

This clone was counted once. The gene calls are TRBV27 and TRBJ1-2, with 7 bases identical to TRBD1. V dropped 5 bases and J dropped 4; count of bases not matched to a gene: 7. The CDR3 extends over 14 amino acids. Per germline, CDR1 MNHEY and CDR2 SMNVEV (reference sequence). The CDR3, as DNA: TGTGCCAGCAGTGGACGACAGGGTCCCTATGGCTACACCTTC. Translating gives CASSGRQGPYGYTF.

This sequence joins TRBV5-1 and TRBJ2-7; 8 bases align to TRBD1. Looked up from germline, CDR1 is SGHRS and CDR2 is YFSETQ. The CDR3 sequence is 17 residues long. Trimming took 3 bases from V and 1 from J; bases not matched to a gene: 12. DNA for the CDR3: TGCGCCAGCAGCTCCCTTGGGCGACAGGGGTCGTCCTACGAGCAGTACTTC. This sequence encodes CASSSLGRQGSSYEQYF.

The genes are TRBV5-1 and TRBJ2-5; D is perhaps TRBD1 or TRBD2 (5 bases each). The germline V and J ends were trimmed by 5 bases and 5 bases, with 22 bases remaining between them. The germline V gene encodes CDR1 SGHRS and CDR2 YFSETQ. The CDR3 is made up of 16 amino acids. CDR3 loop: CASRPNGGSYTETQYF. The CDR3 nucleotides read TGCGCCAGCAGACCGAATGGGGGATCGTATACGGAGACCCAGTACTTC.

This clone has only one observation. The chain is built from TRBV7-3 and TRBJ2-4; TRBD1 aligns across 8 bases. V dropped 4 bases and J dropped 0; count of bases not matched to a gene: 8. The CDR3 length is 17 residues. The V gene's germline CDR1 is SGHTA and CDR2 FQGTGA. Here the CDR3 reads CASSSRGTGRAKNIQYF. The CDR3 DNA reads as TGTGCCAGCAGCTCCCGGGGGACAGGCCGAGCCAAAAACATTCAGTACTTC.

This chain uses TRBV7-9 with TRBJ1-4, with D uncertain. Trimming removed 2 bases at V and 5 bases at J, with 15 bases between. Germline loops: CDR1 SEHNR, CDR2 FQNEAQ (reference sequence). This CDR3 comprises 16 residues. This chain's CDR3 is CASSLMLRRRNEKLFF. DNA for the CDR3: TGTGCCAGCAGCTTAATGTTACGGCGCCGAAATGAAAAACTGTTTTTT. Full variable domain (remainder filled in from reference TRBV7-9 and TRBJ1-4): DTGVSQNPRHKITKRGQNVTFRCDPISEHNRLYWYRQTLGQGPEFLTYFQNEAQLEKSRLLSDRFSAERPKGSFSTLEIQRTEQGDSAMYLCASSLMLRRRNEKLFFGSGTQLSVL.

The chain has TRBV5-1 and TRBJ2-1, with TRBD1 matching over 11 bases. V was clipped by 3 bases and J by 5 bases; unmatched bases: 7. The length of the CDR3 is 16 residues. Germline loops: CDR1 SGHRS, CDR2 YFSETQ. The CDR3 region has the DNA TGCGCCAGCAGCTGGACAGGGGGCATACAGAACAATGAGCAGTTCTTC. This codes for CASSWTGGIQNNEQFF.

The rearrangement joins TRBV5-1 to TRBJ2-3; tentatively, D is TRBD2 (5 bases). The CDR3 extends over 14 amino acids. Per the germline V gene, CDR1 is SGHRS and CDR2 is YFSETQ. The V end was cut by 2 bases, the J end by 7 bases, with 14 bases between. The CDR3 loop reads CASSFTGLQNTQYF. The CDR3, as DNA: TGCGCCAGCAGCTTCACCGGACTCCAAAATACGCAGTATTTT.

The rearrangement joins TRBV21-1 to TRBJ2-5; TRBD2 was called by the table and not checked on the DNA. TRBV21-1 is described as a pseudogene. The length of the CDR3 is 16 residues. The CDR3 DNA reads as TGTGCCAGCAGCAGAAATCCGACTAGTGGCCCCACGGCCCAGTACTTC. It yields the protein CASSRNPTSGPTAQYF.

The chain has TRBV6-5 and TRBJ2-2, with D maybe TRBD2 (5 bases). CDR3 length equals 14 residues. The V gene's germline CDR1 is MNHEY and CDR2 SVGAGI. Trimming removed 10 bases at V and 5 bases at J, with 17 bases between. CDR3 DNA: TGTGCCACTCAGGAGGTCTACTTTACCGGGGAGCTGTTTTTT. Translated, it gives CATQEVYFTGELFF.

The rearrangement joins TRBV27 to TRBJ2-1, with unresolved D. Germline V CDR1 and CDR2: MNHEY, SMNVEV (reference sequence). The CDR3 has 15 amino acids. Trimming removed 10 bases from V and 9 bases from J, with 25 bases in between. CDR3 coding DNA: TGTGCCACCTCAGTAGTGCCCGGGCCACTCAGTGAGCAGTTCTTC. Protein product: CATSVVPGPLSEQFF.

This rearrangement joins TRBV4-2 to TRBJ1-1, with a possible D match to TRBD1 (5 bases). CDR3 length: 15 amino acids. V was trimmed by 4 bases and J by 0 bases, leaving 12 bases between them. CDR1 LGHNA and CDR2 YNFKEQ come from the germline V gene. The CDR3 DNA reads as TGTGCCAGCAGCCGAGAGACAGTAGTGAACACTGAAGCTTTCTTT. Translating gives CASSRETVVNTEAFF.

This clone was recorded once. The V and J genes are TRBV4-2 and TRBJ2-7; D may be TRBD2 (6 bases). Germline V gene data show CDR1 as LGHNA and CDR2 as YNFKEQ. The V gene lost 5 bases and the J gene lost 4 bases, with 18 bases spanning the gap. The CDR3 sequence is 15 residues long. The CDR3 protein is CASSSWDSGGYEQYF. As DNA, the CDR3 is TGTGCCAGCAGCTCTTGGGACTCCGGAGGGTACGAGCAGTACTTC.

V and J are TRBV6-5 and TRBJ2-7; 7 positions agree with TRBD1. The V segment lost 6 bases and the J segment 3 bases; nucleotides outside the gene matches: 8. This CDR3 contains 14 residues. The germline gives CDR1 MNHEY, CDR2 SVGAGI. The DNA for the CDR3 is TGTGCCAGCAGCGACGGAGACAGGGACTACGAGCAGTACTTC. It yields the protein CASSDGDRDYEQYF.

This rearrangement joins TRBV7-8 to TRBJ2-5; D is undetermined. This CDR3 has 13 amino acids. The V end lost 1 base, the J end lost 5 bases, and 8 bases lay between the germline ends. Germline-derived CDR1 and CDR2 are SGHVS and FQNEAQ. The DNA for the CDR3 is TGTGCCAGCAGCTTAGAGGTGACGGAGACCCAGTACTTC. Its translation is CASSLEVTETQYF.

Only one count was recorded for this clone. The chain carries TRBV4-2 and TRBJ1-2, with D hard to call. V lost 0 bases to trimming and J lost 3 bases, with 11 bases between them. CDR3 length equals 15 residues. CDR1 and CDR2 from the germline V gene are LGHNA and YNFKEQ. The CDR3 reads CASSQDLREHYGYTF. As DNA, the CDR3 is TGTGCCAGCAGCCAAGATCTTAGAGAACACTATGGCTACACCTTC.

This clone has only one observation. The V call is TRBV5-1, the J call TRBJ2-5; 10 nucleotides line up with TRBD2. Trimming removed 0 bases from V and 1 base from J; junction bases left unmatched: 3. The CDR3 spans 16 residues. Germline V gene data show CDR1 as SGHRS and CDR2 as YFSETQ. The CDR3 sequence is CASSLAPSGSQETQYF. The DNA for the CDR3 is TGCGCCAGCAGCTTGGCTCCTAGCGGGAGCCAAGAGACCCAGTACTTC.

The chain links TRBV18 to TRBJ2-7, with a weak D call TRBD1 (8 bases). The CDR3 is made up of 15 amino acids. V dropped 4 bases and J dropped 1 base, with 14 bases sitting between them. CDR1 is KGHSH and CDR2 is LQKENI in the germline V gene. CDR3 amino acids: CASSREGTGSYEQYF. CDR3 bases: TGTGCCAGCTCACGGGAGGGGACAGGTTCCTACGAGCAGTACTTC.

The gene calls are TRBV15 and TRBJ1-2, with D uncertain. The CDR3 is made up of 13 amino acids. The germline V gene encodes CDR1 LNHNV and CDR2 YYDKDF (reference sequence). Trimming left V 4 bases short and J 1 base short, with 7 bases between. The CDR3 loop is CATSTGINYGYTF. CDR3 DNA sequence: TGTGCCACCAGCACGGGTATTAACTATGGCTACACCTTC.

This rearrangement joins TRBV29-1 to TRBJ1-4; no clear D gene. The CDR3 extends over 14 amino acids. The germline V gene has CDR1 SQVTM and CDR2 ANQGSEA. V was pared by 4 bases and J by 3 bases, with 12 bases between. The CDR3 sequence is CSVALRLPNEKLFF. CDR3 nucleotides: TGCAGCGTTGCGCTCCGACTGCCTAATGAAAAACTGTTTTTT. The entire variable domain, with the rest obtained from reference TRBV29-1 and TRBJ1-4, is as follows: SAVISQKPSRDICQRGTSLTIQCQVDSQVTMMFWYRQQPGQSLTLIATANQGSEATYESGFVIDKFPISRPNLTFSTLTVSNMSPEDSSIYLCSVALRLPNEKLFFGSGTQLSVL.

Here the CDR3 reads CATSDPSLGTPKGELFF. The CDR3 DNA reads TGTGCCACCAGTGATCCCAGCCTCGGGACCCCAAAGGGGGAGCTGTTTTTT. The gene calls are TRBV24-1 and TRBJ2-2, with D perhaps being TRBD1 or TRBD2 (5 bases each). The CDR3 totals 17 residues. Trimming left V 3 bases short and J 8 bases short, with 21 bases between. Germline V CDR1 and CDR2: KGHDR, SFDVKD.